The present entry profiles one T cell receptor beta chain with its context. Here immunoSEQ multiplex PCR was the method, and the copy in TCRdb shows in-frame clones only, minus some. The sample records about 37,000 clones, around four fifths being singletons. The data stem from a study of OX40 agonist ivuxolimab in advanced cancers. Study context: While on treatment, patients had intravenous ivuxolimab at 0.01 to 10 mg/kg every 2 weeks.

The germline CDR1 and CDR2 sequences are SGHDN and FVKESK. The J segment lost 15 bases and the V segment lost 3 bases, leaving 5 bases of the junction unmatched. This CDR3 is built from 11 residues. The TCR originated in an adult with an advanced solid tumor such as melanoma, head and neck, liver or kidney cancer. This chain uses TRBV14 with TRBJ1-5, with 7 bases that match TRBD1. This sample comprised CD4+ or CD8+ T cells sorted from blood, obtained in a trial of the OX40 agonist ivuxolimab. The CDR3 sequence: CASSHRQGGHF. CDR3 DNA sequence: TGTGCCAGCAGCCATAGACAGGGAGGGCATTTT. Drawing the rest from reference TRBV14 and TRBJ1-5, the complete variable domain is EAGVTQFPSHSVIEKGQTVTLRCDPISGHDNLYWYRRVMGKEIKFLLHFVKESKQDESGMPNNRFLAERTGGTYSTLKVQPAELEDSGVYFCASSHRQGGHFGDGTRLSIL.